Below, 23 T cell receptor beta chains from the same sample are listed, as sequenced in a study of shared clonotypes between healthy human individuals. Clones were read by immunoSEQ multiplex PCR, and TCRdb kept only the in-frame ones, dropping some. The repertoire holds around 2.5 million clones, with 80% to 95% as singletons. The sequenced sample consisted of naive CD4+ T cells from PBMCs. Subset specified: CD45RA+ positively selected. These TCRs come from a man younger than 35 in good health. Some clones in this sample may be carry-over from other donors' samples.

J is TRBJ2-1 and V is TRBV15; perhaps TRBD2 as D (6 bases). The CDR3 loop spans 17 amino acids. Germline lookup yields CDR1 LNHNV and CDR2 YYDKDF (reference sequence). V gave up 6 bases and J gave up 5 bases, with 23 bases separating them. The CDR3 region has the DNA TGTGCCACCAGGGAGGTCGCCGGGGCGGGGCCAAACAATGAGCAGTTCTTC. Amino acids: CATREVAGAGPNNEQFF.

V and J are TRBV19 and TRBJ1-5; 8 positions match TRBD1. The CDR3 totals 13 residues. Germline lookup yields CDR1 LNHDA and CDR2 SQIVND (reference sequence). With 4 bases clipped from V and 9 bases from J, the junction kept 5 bases outside the gene matches. The CDR3 spells CASSTDRASPQHF. For the CDR3, the DNA is TGTGCCAGTAGTACGGACAGGGCATCGCCCCAGCATTTT.

A note on this clone: The same CDR3 can be traced to other DNA sequences in this sample. The chain joins TRBV6-5 to TRBJ2-7; 8 bases fit TRBD1. This CDR3 has 14 residues. Germline V lookup: CDR1 MNHEY, CDR2 SVGAGI. V shed 5 bases and J 0 bases; nucleotides not matched to a gene: 3. Here the CDR3 reads CASSRQGSSYEQYF. The CDR3 DNA reads as TGTGCCAGCAGTCGACAGGGGTCCTCCTACGAGCAGTACTTC.

As regards this clone: The identical CDR3 is also encoded by other nucleotide sequences in the sample. This rearrangement joins TRBV6-1 to TRBJ2-5; 7 bases map to TRBD1. Germline CDR1 and CDR2: MNHNS and SASEGT. There are 13 residues in the CDR3. Trimming removed 7 bases from V and 2 bases from J; junction bases left unmatched: 4. CDR3 sequence: CASTRDRQETQYF. CDR3 sequence (DNA): TGTGCCAGCACCAGGGACAGACAAGAGACCCAGTACTTC.

This clone was recorded only once. V usage is TRBV7-3 and J usage is TRBJ1-1; a possible D gene is TRBD1 (5 bases). The ends were cut back, 5 bases at V and 8 bases at J, with 15 bases in the middle. Germline CDR1 and CDR2: SGHTA and FQGTGA. This CDR3 contains 13 residues. CDR3 amino acids: CASSAKTGVEAFF. The CDR3 DNA reads as TGTGCCAGCAGCGCAAAAACAGGAGTCGAAGCTTTCTTT.

On this clone itself: The same CDR3 arises from other DNA sequences in this sample as well. This chain uses TRBV7-3 with TRBJ2-5; D gene ambiguous. The V end was cut by 1 base, the J end by 2 bases, with 5 bases between. Germline V gene sequence: CDR1 SGHTA, CDR2 FQGTGA. The CDR3 sequence is 13 residues long. CDR3 region: CASSLNRQETQYF. Written as DNA, the CDR3 is TGTGCCAGCAGCTTAAATAGACAAGAGACCCAGTACTTC.

This clone was found once. This rearrangement joins TRBV29-1 to TRBJ1-2; possibly TRBD1 for D (5 bases). The CDR3 is 14 residues long. Between the trimmed V and J ends, which lost 4 bases and 2 bases, there was a span of 14 bases. Germline lookup yields CDR1 SQVTM and CDR2 ANQGSEA. The CDR3 region is CSVVRQSGNYGYTF. CDR3 DNA: TGCAGCGTTGTCAGACAGTCCGGCAACTATGGCTACACCTTC.

To note about this clone: The sample contains more than one DNA sequence encoding this CDR3. This rearrangement joins TRBV5-1 to TRBJ1-1; D remains ambiguous. V lost 3 bases and J 1 base, leaving 7 bases between the germline ends. Per the germline V gene, CDR1 is SGHRS and CDR2 is YFSETQ. The CDR3 totals 13 residues. CDR3 bases: TGCGCCAGCAGCTCCCTGGGGAACACTGAAGCTTTCTTT. It is translated as CASSSLGNTEAFF. Filled out from reference TRBV5-1 and TRBJ1-1, the complete variable domain reads KAGVTQTPRYLIKTRGQQVTLSCSPISGHRSVSWYQQTPGQGLQFLFEYFSETQRNKGNFPGRFSGRQFSNSRSEMNVSTLELGDSALYLCASSSLGNTEAFFGQGTRLTVV.

This clone was seen just once. The chain combines TRBV10-3 with TRBJ1-2; tentatively, D is TRBD1 (5 bases). Per the germline V gene, CDR1 is ENHRY and CDR2 is SYGVKD. V dropped 10 bases and J dropped 3 bases, with 12 bases sitting between them. This CDR3 comprises 12 residues. CDR3 in amino acids: CANSLGDYGYTF. For the CDR3, the DNA is TGTGCCAACTCTCTGGGGGACTATGGCTACACCTTC.

This chain links TRBV29-1 with TRBJ1-5; TRBD1 is a possible D gene (5 bases). This CDR3 is built from 13 residues. V was cut by 6 bases and J by 2 bases, with 11 bases left in between. The V gene's germline CDR1 is SQVTM and CDR2 ANQGSEA. The CDR3 nucleotides are TGCAGCGTCGCAGGGAGTGGCAATCAGCCCCAGCATTTT. Translating gives CSVAGSGNQPQHF.

V usage is TRBV4-1 and J usage is TRBJ2-2; tentative D call: TRBD1 (5 bases). This CDR3 region has 15 residues. The germline V gene encodes CDR1 MGHRA and CDR2 YSYEKL. V shed 4 bases and J shed 0 bases, with 9 bases lying between them. The CDR3 nucleotides are TGCGCCAGCAGCCCTGAAGGGGCGAACACCGGGGAGCTGTTTTTT. Residues: CASSPEGANTGELFF.

V gene TRBV27 combines with J gene TRBJ2-3; D is possibly TRBD1 (6 bases). The germline CDR1 and CDR2 sequences are MNHEY and SMNVEV (reference sequence). V was cut by 1 base and J by 0 bases, with 11 bases left in between. The CDR3 covers 16 residues. The CDR3 reads CASSLWARGSTDTQYF. The CDR3 nucleotides are TGTGCCAGCAGTTTATGGGCTAGGGGGAGCACAGATACGCAGTATTTT.

This chain links TRBV11-2 with TRBJ2-3, with 12 bases that match TRBD2. After removal of 1 base from V and 5 bases from J, the junction contained 13 bases not matched to a gene. Germline CDR1 is SGHAT and CDR2 is FQNNGV. The CDR3 sequence is 19 residues long. In DNA form, the CDR3 reads TGTGCCAGCAGCTTAGGGGGCCTAGCGGGAGGGCCTGGGCTAGATACGCAGTATTTT. Translation gives CASSLGGLAGGPGLDTQYF.

The CDR3, as DNA: TGTGCCAGCAGCTCGGGACAGGGGGCGGAGGATACAGATACGCAGTATTTT. Protein product: CASSSGQGAEDTDTQYF. This chain links TRBV13 with TRBJ2-3; 12 nucleotides line up with TRBD1. V lost 4 bases and J lost 3; bases outside the gene matches: 8. The CDR3 contains 17 residues. Germline CDR1 and CDR2: PRHDT and FYEKMQ (reference sequence).

CDR3 coding DNA: TGCGCCAGCAGGAACAGGAATGAACAGACTGAAGCTTTCTTT. Its translation: CASRNRNEQTEAFF. V usage is TRBV5-1 and J usage is TRBJ1-1; a weak D match, TRBD1 (5 bases). The CDR3 is 14 residues long. The germline V gene has CDR1 SGHRS and CDR2 YFSETQ. V was pared by 5 bases and J by 5 bases, with 16 bases between.

V usage is TRBV27 and J usage is TRBJ2-5; 8 bases are shared with TRBD2. CDR3 length: 16 residues. The V and J ends lost 5 bases and 4 bases, in that order; junction bases with no gene match: 12. CDR1 is MNHEY and CDR2 is SMNVEV in the germline V gene (reference sequence). For the CDR3, the DNA is TGTGCCAGCAGTCGCGCGGGGCGAACTAGCGGAGAGACCCAGTACTTC. Protein: CASSRAGRTSGETQYF.

In the case of this clone: The sample has other DNA sequences that encode this CDR3 too. The V and J genes are TRBV7-2 and TRBJ2-3; tentative D call: TRBD1 (5 bases). From germline, CDR1 is SGHTA and CDR2 FQGNSA. Trimming took off 5 bases at V and 1 base at J, with 10 bases between the two ends. The CDR3 sequence is 14 residues long. The CDR3 protein is CASSLARGTDTQYF. CDR3 DNA sequence: TGTGCCAGCAGCCTGGCCAGGGGCACAGATACGCAGTATTTT.

In this sample, this clone turned up a few times. The rearrangement links TRBV19 to TRBJ1-1; the match to TRBD1 covers 8 bases. The J segment lost 5 bases and the V segment lost 4 bases, leaving 6 bases of the junction unmatched. The CDR3 length is 14 residues. Germline lookup yields CDR1 LNHDA and CDR2 SQIVND (reference sequence). DNA of the CDR3: TGTGCCAGTAGTAGCCAGGGGGCTGGAACTGAAGCTTTCTTT. Protein: CASSSQGAGTEAFF. Together with reference TRBV19 and TRBJ1-1, the CDR3 gives the full variable domain: DGGITQSPKYLFRKEGQNVTLSCEQNLNHDAMYWYRQDPGQGLRLIYYSQIVNDFQKGDIAEGYSVSREKKESFPLTVTSAQKNPTAFYLCASSSQGAGTEAFFGQGTRLTVV.

The table lists this clone with a count of one. The gene calls are TRBV21-1 and TRBJ2-7; the table calls TRBD1, which could not be checked here. TRBV21-1 is tagged as a pseudogene. The CDR3 covers 15 residues. The CDR3 region is CASSTGTGLLYEQYF. The DNA of the CDR3 is TGTGCCAGCAGCACGGGCACAGGTCTTCTCTACGAGCAGTACTTC.

V is TRBV6-5 and J is TRBJ1-1; D is ambiguous. V gave up 10 bases and J gave up 0 bases, with 12 bases separating them. Germline V gene sequence: CDR1 MNHEY, CDR2 SVGAGI. The CDR3 runs 13 residues. The CDR3 loop is CATGFEMNTEAFF. For the CDR3, the DNA is TGTGCCACCGGCTTTGAGATGAACACTGAAGCTTTCTTT.

This chain connects TRBV27 to TRBJ2-7, with 7 bases matching TRBD1. Germline loops: CDR1 MNHEY, CDR2 SMNVEV (reference sequence). V gave up 6 bases and J gave up 7 bases; unmatched junction bases: 12. The CDR3 runs to 14 residues. The CDR3 DNA follows: TGTGCCAGCAGCCTGGGACAGACCACGGGGGAGCAGTACTTC. Protein: CASSLGQTTGEQYF.

This clone appeared a few times. The chain is built from TRBV27 and TRBJ1-1; no reliable D call. This CDR3 contains 13 residues. The germline V gene has CDR1 MNHEY and CDR2 SMNVEV (reference sequence). V was trimmed by 8 bases and J by 4 bases, leaving 14 bases between them. The CDR3 DNA is TGTGCCAGCTGCTCCGCGGGGAGCACTGAAGCTTTCTTT. It yields the protein CASCSAGSTEAFF.

The rearrangement uses TRBV18 and TRBJ2-1; no clear D gene. This CDR3 has 14 amino acids. Germline V gene data show CDR1 as KGHSH and CDR2 as LQKENI. Between the trimmed V and J ends, which lost 4 bases and 0 bases, there was a span of 7 bases. The CDR3 protein is CASSLQSSYNEQFF. CDR3 DNA sequence: TGTGCCAGCTCACTACAGAGCTCCTACAATGAGCAGTTCTTC.